This T cell receptor (beta chain) was captured by sequencing in a study of CD8 T cells in ankylosing spondylitis. This CDR3 comprises 12 residues. V lost 5 bases, J lost 7 bases, and 9 bases lay in between. Making use of molecular barcodes, quantitative 5'-RACE generated TCR beta libraries. TCRdb fed the 5' RACE reads into MiXCR, producing one record per CDR3 protein. The table has about 340,000 distinct CDR3 sequences, about 14% seen once. Worth noting for this clonotype: The antigen is undetermined.

Whole-study findings and limits: Significantly higher representation of disease-linked clones was reported for matched ankylosing spondylitis synovial fluid.

The sequenced sample was blood, either unsorted or a sorted T cell fraction (not recorded which). The receptor's source is a male donor with ankylosing spondylitis or in good health (not recorded which). The chain couples TRBV12-3 or TRBV12-4 to TRBJ2-4; D is possibly TRBD1 (5 bases). CDR3 protein: CASSVQGNIQYF. The CDR3 DNA reads as TGTGCCAGCAGTGTCCAGGGCAACATTCAGTACTTC.